The 16 T cell receptor beta chains below come from one sample, sequenced in a study of blood T cell repertoires in COVID-19. Sequenced by immunoSEQ multiplex PCR; TCRdb stores in-frame clones only, minus some. The repertoire holds over 150,000 clones, with over 80% as singletons. Material for sequencing was peripheral blood. The receptors stem from a woman aged 55-70 years who had recovered from COVID-19.

This chain joins TRBV9 and TRBJ2-2, with no clear D. CDR3 size: 15 residues. Trimming took off 0 bases at V and 6 bases at J, with 12 bases between the two ends. Germline V lookup: CDR1 SGDLS, CDR2 YYNGEE. CDR3 DNA: TGTGCCAGCAGCGTAGAAAGCGTCGGAGCCGGGGAGCTGTTTTTT. Translated, it gives CASSVESVGAGELFF. The whole variable domain, remainder taken from reference TRBV9 and TRBJ2-2, is DSGVTQTPKHLITATGQRVTLRCSPRSGDLSVYWYQQSLDQGLQFLIQYYNGEERAKGNILERFSAQQFPDLHSELNLSSLELGDSALYFCASSVESVGAGELFFGEGSRLTVL.

V gene TRBV9 combines with J gene TRBJ2-6; TRBD1 matches at 8 bases. This CDR3 contains 16 residues. The junction had 9 bases not matched to a gene; V was cut back by 4 bases and J by 6 bases. The V gene's germline CDR1 is SGDLS and CDR2 YYNGEE. The CDR3 DNA sequence: TGTGCCAGCAGCACCCGACAGGGGAAGGAGGCCAACGTCCTGACTTTC. Translating it yields CASSTRQGKEANVLTF.

V is TRBV19 and J is TRBJ2-3; the D is unclear. V was cut by 4 bases and J by 6 bases, with 5 bases left in between. Per the germline V gene, CDR1 is LNHDA and CDR2 is SQIVND (reference sequence). The CDR3 consists of 11 residues. CDR3 nucleotide sequence: TGTGCCAGTAGTACCGGGGATACGCAGTATTTT. Translated: CASSTGDTQYF.

This clone was counted between two and nine times. This chain connects TRBV30 to TRBJ1-2; perhaps TRBD1 as D (5 bases). Between the trimmed V and J ends, which lost 2 bases and 8 bases, there was a span of 12 bases. The CDR3 is 12 residues long. Germline CDR1 GTSNPN, CDR2 SVGIG (reference sequence). The CDR3 region is CAWSSGDWGYTF. Here the CDR3 DNA reads TGTGCCTGGAGTTCGGGGGACTGGGGCTACACCTTC.

This clone occurred a few times. This chain uses TRBV21-1 with TRBJ1-1; the D call of TRBD1 is as the table states it, not checked on the DNA. TRBV21-1 is a pseudogene locus. There are 17 residues in the CDR3. CDR3 sequence: CASSKREIQGKGYQAFF. CDR3 sequence (DNA): TGTGCCAGCAGCAAAAGGGAGATACAGGGGAAGGGTTATCAAGCTTTCTTT.

The rearrangement joins TRBV28 to TRBJ2-1; 10 bases agree with TRBD2. This CDR3 region has 15 residues. J lost 5 bases, V lost 8 bases, and 9 bases had no gene match. The germline V gene has CDR1 MDHEN and CDR2 SYDVKM. CDR3 nucleotide sequence: TGTGCCAGCGGGAAAGCGGGGGGGCTCCACAATGAGCAGTTCTTC. Its translation: CASGKAGGLHNEQFF.

This chain uses TRBV11-2 with TRBJ1-2, with TRBD1 identical over 9 bases. This CDR3 is 17 amino acids long. Germline lookup yields CDR1 SGHAT and CDR2 FQNNGV. V gave up 5 bases and J gave up 5 bases; unmatched junction bases: 15. The DNA of the CDR3 is TGTGCCAGCAGCACCCTTCGTAGGGACAGGGATAGTTATGGCTACACCTTC. It is translated as CASSTLRRDRDSYGYTF.

The chain couples TRBV9 to TRBJ2-5, with a possible D match to TRBD2 (5 bases). CDR1 is SGDLS and CDR2 is YYNGEE in the germline V gene. The ends were cut back, 0 bases at V and 3 bases at J, with 15 bases in the middle. This CDR3 has 16 amino acids. The CDR3 DNA reads TGTGCCAGCAGCGTAGGATTAGCGAACAAAAAAGAGACCCAGTACTTC. The encoded protein is CASSVGLANKKETQYF.

The chain couples TRBV7-2 to TRBJ1-2; TRBD1 aligns across 7 bases. The CDR3 extends over 16 amino acids. Germline CDR1 SGHTA, CDR2 FQGNSA. Trimming at V came to 3 bases and at J to 8 bases, leaving 15 bases not matched to a gene. The CDR3 region has the DNA TGTGCCAGCAGCTTGAACACAGGGGCCTCTATCGGGGGCTACACCTTC. Its protein is CASSLNTGASIGGYTF.

This chain links TRBV6-5 with TRBJ1-2; 7 nucleotides align to TRBD1. Germline assignment: CDR1 MNHEY and CDR2 SVGAGI. The CDR3 covers 15 residues. The V gene end was trimmed by 6 bases and the J gene end by 1 base; junction bases not matched to a gene: 8. Here the CDR3 reads CASRNRGNFNYGYTF. CDR3 sequence (DNA): TGTGCCAGCAGGAACAGGGGCAACTTTAACTATGGCTACACCTTC.

The V call is TRBV6-4, the J call TRBJ2-3, with 10 bases lining up with TRBD2. This CDR3 is built from 14 residues. J gave up 7 bases and V 4 bases, and 5 bases lay outside the gene matches. Germline CDR1 and CDR2: MRHNA and SNTAGT. CDR3 DNA sequence: TGTGCCAGCAGTGTCGCTAGCGGGGGAAATACGCAGTATTTT. Its translation is CASSVASGGNTQYF.

This rearrangement joins TRBV19 to TRBJ2-3; TRBD2 aligns across 10 bases. The CDR3 is 17 residues long. J lost 2 bases, V lost 10 bases, and 15 bases had no gene match. The germline V gene has CDR1 LNHDA and CDR2 SQIVND (reference sequence). CDR3 in amino acids: CATQKGTSAGSTDTQYF. The DNA for the CDR3 is TGTGCCACCCAAAAAGGGACTAGCGCAGGATCCACAGATACGCAGTATTTT.

The chain uses TRBV19 and TRBJ2-5; 10 bases match TRBD1. Germline-derived CDR1 and CDR2 are LNHDA and SQIVND (reference sequence). V lost 1 base to trimming and J lost 5 bases; unmatched junction nucleotides: 10. CDR3 length: 17 residues. CDR3 loop: CASSIVGGQGTRETQYF. The CDR3, as DNA: TGTGCCAGTAGTATAGTTGGGGGACAGGGGACTCGGGAGACCCAGTACTTC.

This rearrangement joins TRBV5-1 to TRBJ2-2; 8 positions match TRBD1. Germline loops: CDR1 SGHRS, CDR2 YFSETQ. CDR3 size: 17 residues. The junction had 9 bases not matched to a gene; V was cut back by 3 bases and J by 2 bases. This CDR3 is CASSSTTQGANTGELFF. The CDR3 bases are TGCGCCAGCAGCTCAACTACTCAGGGGGCTAACACCGGGGAGCTGTTTTTT.

The CDR3 spells CATRASFKSYEQYF. The CDR3 DNA follows: TGTGCCACCCGAGCAAGTTTTAAGTCCTACGAGCAGTACTTC. The V gene is TRBV27, the J gene TRBJ2-7; unclear D gene. V dropped 10 bases and J dropped 1 base, with 17 bases sitting between them. The CDR3 has 14 amino acids. The germline CDR1 and CDR2 sequences are MNHEY and SMNVEV (reference sequence).

The chain couples TRBV15 to TRBJ2-7, with D perhaps matching TRBD2 (5 bases). Germline-derived CDR1 and CDR2 are LNHNV and YYDKDF (reference sequence). The CDR3 has 14 amino acids. V lost 0 bases and J 1 base, leaving 7 bases between the germline ends. The CDR3 nucleotides read TGTGCCACCAGCAGAGATCCGGGATCCTACGAGCAGTACTTC. As protein: CATSRDPGSYEQYF. Based on the CDR3 plus reference TRBV15 and TRBJ2-7, the full variable domain is DAMVIQNPRYQVTQFGKPVTLSCSQTLNHNVMYWYQQKSSQAPKLLFHYYDKDFNNEADTPDNFQSRRPNTSFCFLDIRSPGLGDTAMYLCATSRDPGSYEQYFGPGTRLTVT.